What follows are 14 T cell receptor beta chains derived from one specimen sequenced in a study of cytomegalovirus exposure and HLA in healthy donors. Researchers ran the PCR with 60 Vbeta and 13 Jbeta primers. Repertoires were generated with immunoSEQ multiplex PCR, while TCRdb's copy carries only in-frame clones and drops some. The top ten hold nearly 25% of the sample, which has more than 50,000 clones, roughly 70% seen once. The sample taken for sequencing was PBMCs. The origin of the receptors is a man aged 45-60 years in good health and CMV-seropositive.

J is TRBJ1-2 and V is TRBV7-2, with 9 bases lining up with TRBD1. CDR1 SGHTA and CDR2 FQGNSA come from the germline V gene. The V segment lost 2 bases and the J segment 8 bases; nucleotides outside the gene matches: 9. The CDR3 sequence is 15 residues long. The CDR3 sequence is CASSLTDRGLGGYTF. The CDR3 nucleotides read TGTGCCAGCAGCTTAACGGACAGGGGCCTTGGGGGCTACACCTTC.

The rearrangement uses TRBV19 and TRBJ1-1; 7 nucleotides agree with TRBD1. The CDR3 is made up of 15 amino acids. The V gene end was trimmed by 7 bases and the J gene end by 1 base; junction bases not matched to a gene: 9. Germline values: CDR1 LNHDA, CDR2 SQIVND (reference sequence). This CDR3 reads CASKSSGTANTEAFF. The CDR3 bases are TGTGCCAGTAAATCTTCCGGGACAGCGAACACTGAAGCTTTCTTT.

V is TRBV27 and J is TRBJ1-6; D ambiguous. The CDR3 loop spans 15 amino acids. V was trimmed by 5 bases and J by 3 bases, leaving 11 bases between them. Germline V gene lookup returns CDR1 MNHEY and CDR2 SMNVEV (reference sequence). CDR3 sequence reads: CASSPSRGYNSPLHF. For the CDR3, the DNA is TGTGCCAGCAGTCCCAGCCGGGGCTATAATTCACCCCTCCACTTT.

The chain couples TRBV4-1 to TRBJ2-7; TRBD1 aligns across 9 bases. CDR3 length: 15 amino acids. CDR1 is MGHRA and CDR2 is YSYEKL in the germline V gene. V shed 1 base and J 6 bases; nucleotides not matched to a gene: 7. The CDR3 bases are TGCGCCAGCAGCCAAGTCGGGACAGGGAATCCCGAGCAGTACTTC. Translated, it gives CASSQVGTGNPEQYF.

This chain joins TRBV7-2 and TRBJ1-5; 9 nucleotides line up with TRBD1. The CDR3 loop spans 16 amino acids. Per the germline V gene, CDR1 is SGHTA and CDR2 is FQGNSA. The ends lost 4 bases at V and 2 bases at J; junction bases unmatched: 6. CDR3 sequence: CASSSTGGMGNQPQHF. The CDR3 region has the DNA TGTGCCAGCAGCTCGACAGGGGGAATGGGCAATCAGCCCCAGCATTTT. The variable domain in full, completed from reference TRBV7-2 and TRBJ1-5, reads GAGVSQSPSNKVTEKGKDVELRCDPISGHTALYWYRQSLGQGLEFLIYFQGNSAPDKSGLPSDRFSAERTGGSVSTLTIQRTQQEDSAVYLCASSSTGGMGNQPQHFGDGTRLSIL.

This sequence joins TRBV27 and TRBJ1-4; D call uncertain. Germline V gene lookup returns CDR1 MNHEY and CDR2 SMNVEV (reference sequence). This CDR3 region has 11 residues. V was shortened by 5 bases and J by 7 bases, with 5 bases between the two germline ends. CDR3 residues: CASSPGEKLFF. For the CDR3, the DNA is TGTGCCAGCAGTCCCGGTGAAAAACTGTTTTTT.

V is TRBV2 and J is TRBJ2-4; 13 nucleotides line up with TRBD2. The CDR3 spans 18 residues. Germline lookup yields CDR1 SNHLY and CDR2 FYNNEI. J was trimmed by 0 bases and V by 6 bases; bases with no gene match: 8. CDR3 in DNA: TGTGCCAGCAGGGATGGGACTAGCGGGGTTCTAGCCAAAAACATTCAGTACTTC. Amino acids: CASRDGTSGVLAKNIQYF.

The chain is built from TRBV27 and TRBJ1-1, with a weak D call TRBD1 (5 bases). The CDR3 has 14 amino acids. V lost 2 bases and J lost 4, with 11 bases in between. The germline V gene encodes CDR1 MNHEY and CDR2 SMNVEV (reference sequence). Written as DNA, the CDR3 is TGTGCCAGCAGTTTAATTGGGGGGGGCACTGAAGCTTTCTTT. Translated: CASSLIGGGTEAFF.

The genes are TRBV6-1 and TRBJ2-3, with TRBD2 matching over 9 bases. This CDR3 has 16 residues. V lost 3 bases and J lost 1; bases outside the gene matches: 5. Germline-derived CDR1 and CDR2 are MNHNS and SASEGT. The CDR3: CASSDFLAGRTDTQYF. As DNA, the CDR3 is TGTGCCAGCAGTGACTTTCTAGCGGGACGCACAGATACGCAGTATTTT.

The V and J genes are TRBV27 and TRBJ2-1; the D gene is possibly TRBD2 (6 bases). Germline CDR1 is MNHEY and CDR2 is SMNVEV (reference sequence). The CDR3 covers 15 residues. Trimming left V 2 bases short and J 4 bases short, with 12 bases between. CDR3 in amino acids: CASSLEEGRYNEQFF. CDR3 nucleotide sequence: TGTGCCAGCAGTTTAGAGGAGGGCCGGTACAATGAGCAGTTCTTC.

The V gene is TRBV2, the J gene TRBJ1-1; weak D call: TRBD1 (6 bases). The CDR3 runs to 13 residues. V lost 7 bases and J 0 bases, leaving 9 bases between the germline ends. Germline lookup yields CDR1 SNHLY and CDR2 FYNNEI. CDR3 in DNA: TGTGCCAGCATGACAGGTATGAACACTGAAGCTTTCTTT. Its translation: CASMTGMNTEAFF.

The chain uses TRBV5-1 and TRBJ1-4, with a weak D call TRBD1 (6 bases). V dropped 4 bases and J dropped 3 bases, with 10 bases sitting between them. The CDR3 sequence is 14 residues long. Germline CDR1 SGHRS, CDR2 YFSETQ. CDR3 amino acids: CASSPQGSNEKLFF. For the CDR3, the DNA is TGCGCCAGCAGCCCACAGGGATCTAATGAAAAACTGTTTTTT.

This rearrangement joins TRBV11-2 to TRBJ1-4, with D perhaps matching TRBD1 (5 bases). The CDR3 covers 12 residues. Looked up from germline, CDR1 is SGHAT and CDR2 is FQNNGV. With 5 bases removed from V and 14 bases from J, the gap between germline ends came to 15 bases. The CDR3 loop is CASSGRRTTLFF. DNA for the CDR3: TGTGCCAGCAGCGGCCGAAGGACAACTCTGTTTTTT. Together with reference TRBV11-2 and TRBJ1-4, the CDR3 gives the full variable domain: EAGVAQSPRYKIIEKRQSVAFWCNPISGHATLYWYQQILGQGPKLLIQFQNNGVVDDSQLPKDRFSAERLKGVDSTLKIQPAKLEDSAVYLCASSGRRTTLFFGSGTQLSVL.

In nucleotides, the CDR3 is TGTGCCAGCAGCCTCGGCTCCTACAATGAGCAGTTCTTC. This gives the protein CASSLGSYNEQFF. This chain connects TRBV13 to TRBJ2-1; unclear D gene. Trimming took 5 bases from V and 0 from J, leaving 5 bases between them. CDR1 and CDR2 (germline): PRHDT, FYEKMQ (reference sequence). The CDR3 length is 13 residues.